This entry is about one T cell receptor beta chain. Its antigen remains undetermined. It has no much larger one-base neighbor in the sample; base qualities were not kept. The sample's time point label is to be understood as: persistent/refractory GD, antithyroid drugs over 5 years with positive TRAb. For both TCR sequencing and RNA sequencing, RNA was extracted from PBMCs using TRIzol. The diagnosis of Graves' disease followed American Thyroid Association guidelines. Patients for the study were recruited at an endocrinology department in Xi'an, China. Each patient gave roughly 10 milliliters of peripheral blood, collected in an EDTA anticoagulant tube. Ficoll Paque Plus density gradient separation was used to isolate PBMCs, and no further T cell sorting was done. An Agilent 2100 Bioanalyzer and agarose gel were used to assess RNA quality, and a NanoDrop 2000 was used to measure RNA concentration. From the germline V gene, CDR1 is SGHTA and CDR2 is FQGNSA. From its cysteine to its phenylalanine, the CDR3 spans 14 amino acids. Of the read, only the CDR3 DNA is kept; its 42 bases are in frame from base 1. V is clipped by 0 bases and J by 7 bases, and the sequence between their germline boundaries is 12 bases long.

Receptor libraries were prepared by multiplex PCR. Instrument used: Illumina HiSeq 4000. To build TCR beta libraries, CDR3 regions were amplified by Arm-PCR using iRepertoire HTBI primers. Before sequencing, the PCR products underwent gel purification. As for the original processing: Gene usage analysis of CDR3 amino acid clonotypes relied on the roughly 60 TRBV and 15 or so TRBJ segments identified across samples. COPE and FqMerger were used to merge the filtered high-quality paired reads into contigs. Contigs were aligned with BLAST to IMGT TRBV, TRBD and TRBJ reference genes, and CDR3 was defined per IMGT. Highly expanded clones were defined as clonotypes with a frequency above 0.1%. Shannon entropy was used to measure repertoire diversity, and the Gini coefficient was used to measure V-J evenness. Clonotypes shared by more than one individual were considered public. TCRdb took the public reads, trimmed them with fastp at Q25, ran MiXCR for clone calling and kept in-frame beta chains. All rows with the same CDR3 protein become a single entry with the most common DNA and genes. The V and J calls follow TCRdb's processing rather than the paper's. This sample comprises 600,000 to 800,000 distinct CDR3 sequences, about 30% of them detected only once. About 42% of the sample rests with the top ten.

The entry originates in a study of regulatory T cells in long-lasting Graves disease (dated by TCRdb to the early 2020s). General notes on the study: Persistent Graves' disease was defined as antithyroid drug treatment for over 5 years with persistently positive TSH receptor autoantibodies. Patients with persistent Graves' disease were compared with patients with newly diagnosed Graves' disease using TCR sequencing and RNA sequencing of peripheral blood. The study took place in China and was registered as a clinical trial. A total of approximately 35 samples underwent TCR sequencing: about 13 from persistent and some 20 from newly diagnosed Graves' disease patients. On average, persistent Graves' disease patients in the clinical cohort had been on antithyroid drugs for around ten years.

Study-wide findings and limitations: Sequencing and analysis were limited to the TCR beta chain. Preferential use of TRBV28, TRBJ1-2 and TRBJ2-5 was observed in persistent disease, whereas TRBV20-1 and TRBJ2-1 were favored in newly diagnosed disease. Peripheral blood alone was examined, since thyroid tissue, which constituted the primary lesion, could not be accessed. More public clonotypes were shared among persistent patients (over 2,500) than among newly diagnosed patients (roughly 1,000). The authors acknowledged the small sample size as a limitation that may reduce accuracy. Lower TCR Shannon entropy and fewer highly expanded clones were observed in persistent Graves' disease patients than in newly diagnosed patients, which suggested clonal expansion.

The chain joins TRBV7-2 to TRBJ1-1, with the D gene not clear enough to name. The TCR originated in a female donor with Graves disease. Sequences were derived from peripheral blood mononuclear cells (PBMCs), sampled when the disease was refractory, from a patient treated with antithyroid drugs. In nucleotides, the sequence is TGTGCCAGCAGCTTAGCGAGGGCAGGTAGTGAAGCTTTCTTT. It translates as CASSLARAGSEAFF.